This T cell receptor (beta chain) was observed in a study of response to subunit inactivated influenza vaccine. Overall study results and limits: New T cells are recruited in small numbers by each seasonal influenza vaccination, according to the authors' suggestion.

From the RT-PCR reads, TCRdb called clonotypes with MiXCR, one entry per CDR3 protein. The repertoire holds about 650,000 distinct CDR3 sequences, less than 20% seen once, with 11% in the top ten. CDR1 is SGHKS, CDR2 YYEKEE, per germline (reference sequence). The CDR3 spans 16 residues. The V end was cut by 0 bases, the J end by 0 bases, with 7 bases between. Concerning this clonotype: The target antigen is unknown.

The chain links TRBV5-5 to TRBJ2-6, with D unclear. The origin of this receptor is a man between 50 and 59 years old who received an inactivated influenza vaccine. This sample comprised PBMCs from blood, obtained approximately 13 days after vaccination. CDR3 sequence: CASSLEVFSGANVLTF. CDR3 sequence (DNA): TGTGCCAGCAGCTTGGAGGTCTTCTCTGGGGCCAACGTCCTGACTTTC.